This T cell receptor beta chain was recorded in a study of tumour-infiltrating T cells in Burkitt lymphoma. The wider study: Overall and progression-free survival were predicted by productive clonality.

Sequencing was performed with immunoSEQ multiplex PCR; in TCRdb, only in-frame clones are kept and a portion is missing. This table holds under 8,000 clones, roughly 15% found once. The V and J ends lost 4 bases and 5 bases respectively, with 10 bases between them. Germline V lookup: CDR1 SGHRS, CDR2 YFSETQ. The CDR3 is made up of 13 amino acids. The sequenced sample was tumor tissue. The V gene is TRBV5-1, the J gene TRBJ2-1, with D unclear. The clonotype comes from a human donor with diffuse large B-cell lymphoma. The CDR3 reads CASSTNLDNEQFF. DNA for the CDR3: TGCGCCAGCAGCACCAATTTAGACAATGAGCAGTTCTTC.